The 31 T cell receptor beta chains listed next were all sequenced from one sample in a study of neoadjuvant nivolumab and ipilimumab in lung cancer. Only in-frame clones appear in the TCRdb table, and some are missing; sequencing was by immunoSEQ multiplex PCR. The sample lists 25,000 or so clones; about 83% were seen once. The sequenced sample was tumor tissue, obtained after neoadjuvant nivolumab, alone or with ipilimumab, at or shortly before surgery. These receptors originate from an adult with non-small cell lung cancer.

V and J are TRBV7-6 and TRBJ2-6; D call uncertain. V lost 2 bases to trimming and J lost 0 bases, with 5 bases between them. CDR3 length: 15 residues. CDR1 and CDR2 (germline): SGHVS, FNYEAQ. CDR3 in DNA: TGTGCCAGCAGCTTACAATACTCTGGGGCCAACGTCCTGACTTTC. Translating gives CASSLQYSGANVLTF.

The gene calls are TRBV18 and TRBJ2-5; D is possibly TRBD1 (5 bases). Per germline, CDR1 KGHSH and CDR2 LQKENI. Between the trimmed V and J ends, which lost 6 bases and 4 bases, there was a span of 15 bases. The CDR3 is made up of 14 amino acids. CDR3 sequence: CASSRDSLTETQYF. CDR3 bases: TGTGCCAGCTCTAGAGACAGTCTAACAGAGACCCAGTACTTC.

CDR3 in amino acids: CAWSVGTGFSYEQYF. CDR3 DNA: TGTGCCTGGAGTGTCGGGACAGGCTTTTCCTACGAGCAGTACTTC. The V call is TRBV30, the J call TRBJ2-7, with 8 bases matching TRBD1. Per the germline V gene, CDR1 is GTSNPN and CDR2 is SVGIG (reference sequence). The CDR3 extends over 15 amino acids. Trimming at V came to 0 bases and at J to 1 base, leaving 5 bases not matched to a gene.

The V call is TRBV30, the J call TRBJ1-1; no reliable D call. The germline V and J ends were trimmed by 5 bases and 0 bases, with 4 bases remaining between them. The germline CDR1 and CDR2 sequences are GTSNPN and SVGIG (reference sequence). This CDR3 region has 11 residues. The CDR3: CAWGLNTEAFF. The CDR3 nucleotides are TGTGCCTGGGGTCTGAACACTGAAGCTTTCTTT.

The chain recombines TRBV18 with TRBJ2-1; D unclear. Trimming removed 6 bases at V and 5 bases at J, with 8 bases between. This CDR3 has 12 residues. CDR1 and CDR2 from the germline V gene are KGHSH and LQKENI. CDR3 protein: CASSTDNNEQFF. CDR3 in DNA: TGTGCCAGCTCCACCGATAACAATGAGCAGTTCTTC.

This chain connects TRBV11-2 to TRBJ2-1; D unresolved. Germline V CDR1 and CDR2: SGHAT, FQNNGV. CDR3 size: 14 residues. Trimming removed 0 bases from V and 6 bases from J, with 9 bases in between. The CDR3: CASSLDWAPNEQFF. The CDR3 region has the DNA TGTGCCAGCAGCTTAGATTGGGCTCCCAATGAGCAGTTCTTC. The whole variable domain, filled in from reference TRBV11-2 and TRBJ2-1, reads EAGVAQSPRYKIIEKRQSVAFWCNPISGHATLYWYQQILGQGPKLLIQFQNNGVVDDSQLPKDRFSAERLKGVDSTLKIQPAKLEDSAVYLCASSLDWAPNEQFFGPGTRLTVL.

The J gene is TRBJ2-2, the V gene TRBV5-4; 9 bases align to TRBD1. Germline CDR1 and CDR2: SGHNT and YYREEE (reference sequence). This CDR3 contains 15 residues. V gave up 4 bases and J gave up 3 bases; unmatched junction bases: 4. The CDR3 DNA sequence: TGTGCCAGCAGCGCGGACAGGGGTTACACCGGGGAGCTGTTTTTT. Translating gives CASSADRGYTGELFF.

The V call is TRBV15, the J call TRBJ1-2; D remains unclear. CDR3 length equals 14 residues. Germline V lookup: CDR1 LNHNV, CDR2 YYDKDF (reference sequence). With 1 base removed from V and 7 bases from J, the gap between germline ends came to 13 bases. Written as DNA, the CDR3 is TGTGCCACCAGCAGAGGAGGTAGTGTAGGTGGCTACACCTTC. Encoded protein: CATSRGGSVGGYTF.

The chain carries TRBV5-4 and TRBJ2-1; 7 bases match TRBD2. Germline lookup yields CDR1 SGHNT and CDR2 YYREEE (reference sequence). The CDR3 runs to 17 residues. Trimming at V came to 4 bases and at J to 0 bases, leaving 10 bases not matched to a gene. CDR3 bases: TGTGCCAGCAGCCCGGCGGGCGGGGGATACTCCTACAATGAGCAGTTCTTC. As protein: CASSPAGGGYSYNEQFF. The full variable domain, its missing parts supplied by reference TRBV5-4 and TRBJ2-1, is ETGVTQSPTHLIKTRGQQVTLRCSSQSGHNTVSWYQQALGQGPQFIFQYYREEENGRGNFPPRFSGLQFPNYSSELNVNALELDDSALYLCASSPAGGGYSYNEQFFGPGTRLTVL.

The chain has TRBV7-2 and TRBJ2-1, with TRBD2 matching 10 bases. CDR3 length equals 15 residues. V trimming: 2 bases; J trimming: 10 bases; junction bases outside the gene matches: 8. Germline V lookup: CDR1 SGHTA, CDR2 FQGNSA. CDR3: CASSLYASGRGEQFF. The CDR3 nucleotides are TGTGCCAGCAGCTTATACGCTAGCGGGAGAGGAGAGCAGTTCTTC.

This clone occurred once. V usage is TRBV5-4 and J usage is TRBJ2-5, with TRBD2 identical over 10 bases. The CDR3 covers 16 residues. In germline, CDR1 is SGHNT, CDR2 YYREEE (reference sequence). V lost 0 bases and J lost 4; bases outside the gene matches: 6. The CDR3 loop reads CASSLESSGSIETQYF. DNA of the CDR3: TGTGCCAGCAGCTTGGAGTCTAGCGGGAGTATAGAGACCCAGTACTTC.

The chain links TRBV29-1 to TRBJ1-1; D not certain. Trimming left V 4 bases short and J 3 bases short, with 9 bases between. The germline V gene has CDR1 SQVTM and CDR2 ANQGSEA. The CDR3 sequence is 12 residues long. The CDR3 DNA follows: TGCAGCGTTGGAGTTCCTGACACTGAAGCTTTCTTT. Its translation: CSVGVPDTEAFF.

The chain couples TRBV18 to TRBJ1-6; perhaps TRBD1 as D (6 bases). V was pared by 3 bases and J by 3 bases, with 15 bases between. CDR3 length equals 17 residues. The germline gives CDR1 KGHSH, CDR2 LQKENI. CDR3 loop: CASSPETGWNYNSPLHF. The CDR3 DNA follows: TGTGCCAGCTCACCGGAGACAGGATGGAACTATAATTCACCCCTCCACTTT. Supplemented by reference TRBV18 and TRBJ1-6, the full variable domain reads NAGVMQNPRHLVRRRGQEARLRCSPMKGHSHVYWYRQLPEEGLKFMVYLQKENIIDESGMPKERFSAEFPKEGPSILRIQQVVRGDSAAYFCASSPETGWNYNSPLHFGNGTRLTVT.

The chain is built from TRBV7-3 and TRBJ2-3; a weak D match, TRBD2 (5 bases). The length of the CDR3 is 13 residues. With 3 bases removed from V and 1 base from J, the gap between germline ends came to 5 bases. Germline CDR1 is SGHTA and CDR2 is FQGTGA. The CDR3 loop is CASSFSGTDTQYF. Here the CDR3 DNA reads TGTGCCAGCAGCTTTAGCGGCACAGATACGCAGTATTTT.

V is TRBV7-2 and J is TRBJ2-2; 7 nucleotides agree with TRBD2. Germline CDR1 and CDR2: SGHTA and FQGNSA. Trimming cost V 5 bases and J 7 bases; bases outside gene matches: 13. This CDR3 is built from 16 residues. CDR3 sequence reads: CASSLFGLGVDGELFF. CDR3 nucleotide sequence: TGTGCCAGCAGCCTGTTTGGACTAGGGGTAGACGGGGAGCTGTTTTTT.

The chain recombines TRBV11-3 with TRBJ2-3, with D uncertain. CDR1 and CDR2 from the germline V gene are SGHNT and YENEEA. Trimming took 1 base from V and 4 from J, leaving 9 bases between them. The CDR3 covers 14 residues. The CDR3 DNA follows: TGTGCCAGCAGCTTAGGCTCCCCCCCAGATACGCAGTATTTT. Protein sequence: CASSLGSPPDTQYF.

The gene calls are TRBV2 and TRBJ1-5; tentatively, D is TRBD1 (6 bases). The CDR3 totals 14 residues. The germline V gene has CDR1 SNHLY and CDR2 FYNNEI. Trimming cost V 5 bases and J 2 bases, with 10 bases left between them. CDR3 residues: CASSTRTGNQPQHF. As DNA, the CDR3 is TGTGCCAGCAGTACGCGGACAGGCAATCAGCCCCAGCATTTT. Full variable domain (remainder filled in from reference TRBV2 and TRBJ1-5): EPEVTQTPSHQVTQMGQEVILRCVPISNHLYFYWYRQILGQKVEFLVSFYNNEISEKSEIFDDQFSVERPDGSNFTLKIRSTKLEDSAMYFCASSTRTGNQPQHFGDGTRLSIL.

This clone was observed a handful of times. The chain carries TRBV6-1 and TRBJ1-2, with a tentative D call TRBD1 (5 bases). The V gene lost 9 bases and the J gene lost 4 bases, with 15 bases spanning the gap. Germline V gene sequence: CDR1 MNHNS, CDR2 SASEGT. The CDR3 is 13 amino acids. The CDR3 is CASWDRMSYGYTF. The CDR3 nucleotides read TGTGCCAGTTGGGACCGAATGTCCTATGGCTACACCTTC.

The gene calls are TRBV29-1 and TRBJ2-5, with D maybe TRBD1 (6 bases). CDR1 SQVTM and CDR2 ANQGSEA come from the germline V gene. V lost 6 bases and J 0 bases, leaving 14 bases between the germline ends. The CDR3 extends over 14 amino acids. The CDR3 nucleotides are TGCAGCGTCGTTAAACAGGGCAACCAAGAGACCCAGTACTTC. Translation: CSVVKQGNQETQYF.

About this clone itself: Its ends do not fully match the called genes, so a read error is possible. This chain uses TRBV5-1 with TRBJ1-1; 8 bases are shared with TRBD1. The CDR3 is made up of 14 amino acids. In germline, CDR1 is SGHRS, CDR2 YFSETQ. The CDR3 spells CASSLEQGAKWRAF. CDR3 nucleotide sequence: TGCGCCAGCAGCTTGGAGCAGGGGGCTAAGTGGCGCGCCTTT.

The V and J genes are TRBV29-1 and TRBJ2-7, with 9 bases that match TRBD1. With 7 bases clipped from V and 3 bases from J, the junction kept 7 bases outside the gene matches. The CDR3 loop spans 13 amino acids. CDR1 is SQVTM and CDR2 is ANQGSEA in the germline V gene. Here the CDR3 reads CSARQGEFYEQYF. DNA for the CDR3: TGCAGCGCCCGACAGGGGGAATTCTACGAGCAGTACTTC.

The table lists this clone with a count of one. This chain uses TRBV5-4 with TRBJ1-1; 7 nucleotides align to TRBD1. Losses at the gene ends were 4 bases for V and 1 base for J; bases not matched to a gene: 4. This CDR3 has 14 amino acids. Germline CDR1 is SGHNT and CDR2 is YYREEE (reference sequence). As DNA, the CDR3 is TGTGCCAGCAGCAGGGGACAGCGGAACACTGAAGCTTTCTTT. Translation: CASSRGQRNTEAFF.

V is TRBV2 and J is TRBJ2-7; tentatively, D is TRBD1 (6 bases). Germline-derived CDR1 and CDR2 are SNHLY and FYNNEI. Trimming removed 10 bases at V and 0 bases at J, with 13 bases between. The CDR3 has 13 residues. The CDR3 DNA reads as TGTGCCATCCTCAGGGGTCCCTCCTACGAGCAGTACTTC. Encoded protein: CAILRGPSYEQYF.

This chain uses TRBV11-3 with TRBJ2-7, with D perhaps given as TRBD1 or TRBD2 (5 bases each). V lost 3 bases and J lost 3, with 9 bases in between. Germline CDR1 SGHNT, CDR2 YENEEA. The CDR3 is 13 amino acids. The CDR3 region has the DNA TGTGCCAGCAGCTTGAGAGGGGACTACGAGCAGTACTTC. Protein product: CASSLRGDYEQYF.

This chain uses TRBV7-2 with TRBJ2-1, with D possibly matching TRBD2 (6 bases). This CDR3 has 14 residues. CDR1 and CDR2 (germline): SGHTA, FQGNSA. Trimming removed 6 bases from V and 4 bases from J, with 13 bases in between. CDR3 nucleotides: TGTGCCAGCAGAAGACTAGGCGGGTACAATGAGCAGTTCTTC. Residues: CASRRLGGYNEQFF.

CDR3 coding DNA: TGTGCCAGCTCACCTGGTAACTACAATGAGCAGTTCTTC. Amino acids: CASSPGNYNEQFF. The chain links TRBV18 to TRBJ2-1; D remains unclear. Trimming stripped 3 bases from V and 3 bases from J, with 6 bases between. The germline gives CDR1 KGHSH, CDR2 LQKENI. This CDR3 has 13 amino acids.

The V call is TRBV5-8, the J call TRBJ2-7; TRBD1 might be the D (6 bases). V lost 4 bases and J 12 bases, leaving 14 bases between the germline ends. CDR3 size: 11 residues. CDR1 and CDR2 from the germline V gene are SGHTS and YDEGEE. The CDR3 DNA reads TGTGCCAGCAGCCTATATCAGGGGTTGTACTTC. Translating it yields CASSLYQGLYF. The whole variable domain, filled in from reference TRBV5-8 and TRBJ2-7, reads EAGVTQSPTHLIKTRGQQATLRCSPISGHTSVYWYQQALGLGLQFLLWYDEGEERNRGNFPPRFSGRQFPNYSSELNVNALELEDSALYLCASSLYQGLYFGPGTRLTVT.

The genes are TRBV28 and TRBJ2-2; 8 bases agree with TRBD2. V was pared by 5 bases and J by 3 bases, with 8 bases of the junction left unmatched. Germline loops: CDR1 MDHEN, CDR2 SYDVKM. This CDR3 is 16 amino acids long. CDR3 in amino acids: CASSAPGLVYTGELFF. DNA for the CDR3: TGTGCCAGCAGTGCACCGGGACTAGTTTACACCGGGGAGCTGTTTTTT.

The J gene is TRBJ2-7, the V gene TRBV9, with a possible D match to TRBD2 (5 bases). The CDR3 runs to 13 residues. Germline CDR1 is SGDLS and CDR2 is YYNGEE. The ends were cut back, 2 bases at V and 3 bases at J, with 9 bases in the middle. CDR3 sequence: CASSVEGSYEQYF. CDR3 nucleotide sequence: TGTGCCAGCAGCGTTGAGGGTAGCTACGAGCAGTACTTC.

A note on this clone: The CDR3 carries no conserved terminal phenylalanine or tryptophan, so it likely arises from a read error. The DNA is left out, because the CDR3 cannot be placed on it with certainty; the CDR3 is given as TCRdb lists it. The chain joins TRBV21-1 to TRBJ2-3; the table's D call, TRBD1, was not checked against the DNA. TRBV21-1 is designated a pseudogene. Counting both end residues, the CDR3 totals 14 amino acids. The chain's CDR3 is CASRLDIATVMQDT.

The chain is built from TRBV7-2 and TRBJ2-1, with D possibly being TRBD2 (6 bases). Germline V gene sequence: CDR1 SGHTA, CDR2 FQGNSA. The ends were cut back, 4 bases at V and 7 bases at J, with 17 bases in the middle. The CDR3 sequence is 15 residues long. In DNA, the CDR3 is TGTGCCAGCAGCTACGAAGCGGGCCTGGAGAATGAGCAGTTCTTC. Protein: CASSYEAGLENEQFF.